This T cell receptor beta chain came from a study of radiotherapy plus CTLA-4 blockade in lung cancer. Across the whole study: Disease control was present in under 35% of patients, and objective responses in under 20%.

The protocol was immunoSEQ multiplex PCR, while the TCRdb copy is restricted to in-frame clones and leaves out a portion. The data show 20,000 to 25,000 clones, with roughly 73% seen just once and approximately 3.8% held by the top ten. V lost 0 bases and J 3 bases, leaving 15 bases between the germline ends. CDR1 SQVTM and CDR2 ANQGSEA come from the germline V gene. The CDR3 sequence is 16 residues long. Study findings and constraints: In blood, tumor-derived TCR clones expanded after radiotherapy plus ipilimumab. Reportedly, early blood T cell clone dynamics best predicted response, with interferon-beta.

Regarding this clone: Its antigen is as yet unknown.

This receptor was identified in a human donor with non-small cell lung cancer who had stable disease on radiotherapy plus ipilimumab. This sample comprised peripheral blood, obtained from a patient treated with radiotherapy plus ipilimumab. V usage is TRBV29-1 and J usage is TRBJ2-1; no definite D call. As DNA, the CDR3 is TGCAGCGTTGAAGACTGGCCAGGATCTTACTACAATGAGCAGTTCTTC. It yields the protein CSVEDWPGSYYNEQFF.